This T cell receptor (beta chain) was retrieved from a study of vaccination and CD4 T cells after COVID-19. This clonotype has more than one count but fewer than ten. Mismatch with germline at one junction end may stem from a read error. The CDR3 has 13 residues. Germline values: CDR1 SEHNR, CDR2 FQNEAQ (reference sequence). TCRdb redid the calling of the PCR reads with MiXCR, one entry per CDR3 protein. The sample yields over 20,000 distinct CDR3 sequences, about three fifths seen once. The gene calls are TRBV7-9 and TRBJ2-3; 11 positions agree with TRBD2. The TCR sequence derives from a human donor who had recovered from COVID-19. The input for sequencing was CD4+ T cells from blood, taken before SARS-CoV-2 vaccination. Here the CDR3 DNA reads TGTGCCAGCAGCTTAGCCGAGGGACTAGCGGACGTCTTT. Translating it yields CASSLAEGLADVF.